The 20 T cell receptor beta chains in this list originate from one sample, sequenced in a study of shared clonotypes between healthy human individuals. CD45RO-negative cells were positively selected for CCR7, leaving out terminally differentiated effector memory CD45RA+ cells. Generated by immunoSEQ multiplex PCR, the TCRdb table keeps only in-frame clones and is missing some. The data hold over 2,000,000 clones, with roughly 95% observed a single time. The sequenced sample consisted of naive CD8+ T cells from PBMCs. These receptors came from a man younger than 35 in good health. Some clones in this sample may be carry-over from other donors' samples.

This chain links TRBV11-2 with TRBJ2-1; perhaps TRBD2 as D (5 bases). The germline V and J ends were trimmed by 0 bases and 5 bases, with 11 bases remaining between them. Germline loops: CDR1 SGHAT, CDR2 FQNNGV. This CDR3 has 15 residues. This CDR3 is CASSLDSRANNEQFF. For the CDR3, the DNA is TGTGCCAGCAGCTTAGATTCGAGGGCGAACAATGAGCAGTTCTTC.

The chain carries TRBV27 and TRBJ2-7; a possible D gene is TRBD2 (5 bases). Trimming left V 8 bases short and J 2 bases short, with 22 bases between. The CDR3 contains 16 residues. Germline V CDR1 and CDR2: MNHEY, SMNVEV (reference sequence). CDR3 bases: TGTGCCAGCGTCCCATCTTACGGGGAGATCACCTACGAGCAGTACTTC. Translated, it gives CASVPSYGEITYEQYF.

J is TRBJ2-1 and V is TRBV11-3; D may correspond to TRBD1 or TRBD2 (5 bases each). V shed 3 bases and J shed 5 bases, with 14 bases lying between them. Germline V CDR1 and CDR2: SGHNT, YENEEA. This CDR3 is 15 amino acids long. The CDR3 loop is CASSLGRLPHNEQFF. CDR3 DNA sequence: TGTGCCAGCAGCTTGGGACGGCTACCCCACAATGAGCAGTTCTTC.

The chain carries TRBV10-3 and TRBJ2-2; 7 nucleotides line up with TRBD2. V shed 3 bases and J 8 bases; nucleotides not matched to a gene: 24. The CDR3 consists of 20 residues. Per germline, CDR1 ENHRY and CDR2 SYGVKD. CDR3 bases: TGTGCCATCAGTGAATACTTACAAGGGATCCCGGGACTAAAGTCAGGGGAGCTGTTTTTT. Residues: CAISEYLQGIPGLKSGELFF.

The chain uses TRBV7-2 and TRBJ2-7; no firm D call. Trimming left V 1 base short and J 3 bases short, with 10 bases between. Germline V lookup: CDR1 SGHTA, CDR2 FQGNSA. CDR3 length: 14 residues. CDR3 in amino acids: CASSLGARFYEQYF. Here the CDR3 DNA reads TGTGCCAGCAGCTTAGGAGCTAGATTCTACGAGCAGTACTTC.

For the CDR3, the DNA is TGTGCCATCAGTGAGGGCCGGGGTTGGGAGCAGTACTTC. It encodes CAISEGRGWEQYF. The rearrangement joins TRBV10-3 to TRBJ2-7, with a tentative D call TRBD2 (5 bases). V dropped 2 bases and J dropped 7 bases, with 12 bases sitting between them. The CDR3 consists of 13 residues. Germline V gene sequence: CDR1 ENHRY, CDR2 SYGVKD.

V usage is TRBV19 and J usage is TRBJ1-2; perhaps TRBD1 as D (5 bases). The germline gives CDR1 LNHDA, CDR2 SQIVND (reference sequence). The CDR3 covers 13 residues. V lost 9 bases, J lost 4 bases, and 15 bases lay in between. In nucleotides, the CDR3 is TGTGCCAGCTCCGGGGGGTTTGGCTATGGCTACACCTTC. The encoded protein is CASSGGFGYGYTF.

The chain employs TRBV7-9 and TRBJ1-1, with no clear D. The CDR3 runs 14 residues. V was cut by 5 bases and J by 3 bases, with 13 bases left in between. Germline assignment: CDR1 SEHNR and CDR2 FQNEAQ (reference sequence). The CDR3 region is CASSHVPSYTEAFF. The CDR3 nucleotides are TGTGCCAGCAGCCATGTCCCTTCGTACACTGAAGCTTTCTTT.

The genes are TRBV5-1 and TRBJ2-7, with D maybe TRBD1 (6 bases). CDR1 and CDR2 from the germline V gene are SGHRS and YFSETQ. The CDR3 is 13 residues long. V lost 4 bases and J 2 bases, leaving 10 bases between the germline ends. In DNA form, the CDR3 reads TGCGCCAGCAGCGGGGGCCCCACCTACGAGCAGTACTTC. Protein product: CASSGGPTYEQYF.

In this sample, this clone turned up once. CDR3 bases: TGTGCCAGTAGTATGGGGGAGGGGACAAACACTGAAGCTTTCTTT. It encodes CASSMGEGTNTEAFF. The rearrangement joins TRBV19 to TRBJ1-1, with D perhaps matching TRBD1 (6 bases). Trimming cost V 3 bases and J 2 bases, with 13 bases left between them. Looked up from germline, CDR1 is LNHDA and CDR2 is SQIVND (reference sequence). The length of the CDR3 is 15 residues.

The chain carries TRBV19 and TRBJ1-5; the D is unclear. Germline values: CDR1 LNHDA, CDR2 SQIVND (reference sequence). CDR3 length: 13 residues. The ends were cut back, 10 bases at V and 0 bases at J, with 10 bases in the middle. The CDR3 DNA follows: TGTGCCACCCAGAGATATAGCAATCAGCCCCAGCATTTT. Encoded protein: CATQRYSNQPQHF.

The V gene is TRBV25-1, the J gene TRBJ1-6, with D possibly TRBD1 on 6 matching bases. Germline V lookup: CDR1 MGHDK, CDR2 SYGVNS. Deletions cut 4 bases from V and 9 bases from J, with 10 bases between. The CDR3 spans 13 residues. DNA for the CDR3: TGTGCCAGCAGTGGAAACAGGGTTTCACCCCTCCACTTT. Translating gives CASSGNRVSPLHF. Based on the CDR3 plus reference TRBV25-1 and TRBJ1-6, the full variable domain is EADIYQTPRYLVIGTGKKITLECSQTMGHDKMYWYQQDPGMELHLIHYSYGVNSTEKGDLSSESTVSRIRTEHFPLTLESARPSHTSQYLCASSGNRVSPLHFGNGTRLTVT.

V is TRBV25-1 and J is TRBJ1-4, with 7 bases that match TRBD1. The CDR3 has 15 residues. With 3 bases clipped from V and 11 bases from J, the junction kept 12 bases outside the gene matches. Germline-derived CDR1 and CDR2 are MGHDK and SYGVNS. The CDR3 here is CASSDSLGGWGKLFF. The CDR3 DNA is TGTGCCAGCAGTGATAGTTTAGGGGGCTGGGGCAAACTGTTTTTT.

This clone was counted between two and nine times. Other DNA sequences of this sample code for an identical CDR3. The CDR3 sequence is CASSWGQANYGYTF. CDR3 in DNA: TGTGCCAGCAGTTGGGGACAGGCTAACTATGGCTACACCTTC. The rearrangement links TRBV7-9 to TRBJ1-2; TRBD1 aligns across 8 bases. There are 14 residues in the CDR3. The V gene end was trimmed by 6 bases and the J gene end by 0 bases; junction bases not matched to a gene: 3. Germline V gene data show CDR1 as SEHNR and CDR2 as FQNEAQ (reference sequence). Together with reference TRBV7-9 and TRBJ1-2, the CDR3 gives the full variable domain: DTGVSQNPRHKITKRGQNVTFRCDPISEHNRLYWYRQTLGQGPEFLTYFQNEAQLEKSRLLSDRFSAERPKGSFSTLEIQRTEQGDSAMYLCASSWGQANYGYTFGSGTRLTVV.

The J gene is TRBJ2-7, the V gene TRBV28; D could derive from TRBD1 or TRBD2 (5 bases each). CDR1 and CDR2 (germline): MDHEN, SYDVKM. V shed 4 bases and J shed 2 bases, with 12 bases lying between them. The CDR3 extends over 14 amino acids. The CDR3 nucleotides read TGTGCCAGCAGTTACCGGGACCTAACCTACGAGCAGTACTTC. This sequence encodes CASSYRDLTYEQYF.

This chain links TRBV19 with TRBJ2-1; 8 bases agree with TRBD1. The CDR3 spans 13 residues. Germline V CDR1 and CDR2: LNHDA, SQIVND (reference sequence). With 8 bases clipped from V and 5 bases from J, the junction kept 5 bases outside the gene matches. CDR3 region: CASGQGINNEQFF. In DNA, the CDR3 is TGTGCCAGTGGACAGGGTATAAACAATGAGCAGTTCTTC. The variable domain in full, with the rest retrieved from reference TRBV19 and TRBJ2-1, is DGGITQSPKYLFRKEGQNVTLSCEQNLNHDAMYWYRQDPGQGLRLIYYSQIVNDFQKGDIAEGYSVSREKKESFPLTVTSAQKNPTAFYLCASGQGINNEQFFGPGTRLTVL.

The rearrangement links TRBV28 to TRBJ2-2, with D possibly TRBD1 on 5 matching bases. This CDR3 spans 16 amino acids. Trimming shortened V by 3 bases and J by 4 bases, and 15 bases separated the two germline ends. Germline CDR1 is MDHEN and CDR2 is SYDVKM. CDR3: CASSFSSTQGTGELFF. For the CDR3, the DNA is TGTGCCAGCAGTTTCTCTTCGACCCAGGGCACCGGGGAGCTGTTTTTT. Based on the CDR3 plus reference TRBV28 and TRBJ2-2, the full variable domain is DVKVTQSSRYLVKRTGEKVFLECVQDMDHENMFWYRQDPGLGLRLIYFSYDVKMKEKGDIPEGYSVSREKKERFSLILESASTNQTSMYLCASSFSSTQGTGELFFGEGSRLTVL.

J is TRBJ2-2 and V is TRBV28, with D maybe TRBD1 (6 bases). The CDR3 length is 15 residues. V was shortened by 5 bases and J by 6 bases, with 16 bases between the two germline ends. CDR1 and CDR2 from the germline V gene are MDHEN and SYDVKM. In nucleotides, the CDR3 is TGTGCCAGCAGTACTCCACAGGGTTCTTCCGGGGAGCTGTTTTTT. Protein product: CASSTPQGSSGELFF.

The rearrangement joins TRBV28 to TRBJ2-7, with 8 bases matching TRBD2. Germline CDR1 reads MDHEN; CDR2 reads SYDVKM. The CDR3 is 13 amino acids. DNA for the CDR3: TGTGCTAGTGGTAGCGGGAATGTCTACGAGCAGTACTTC. Translation: CASGSGNVYEQYF.

The J gene is TRBJ2-5, the V gene TRBV15; the D is unclear. CDR1 is LNHNV and CDR2 is YYDKDF in the germline V gene (reference sequence). Trimming left V 5 bases short and J 5 bases short, with 15 bases between. The CDR3 is 14 amino acids. CDR3 amino acids: CATSSDGFAETQYF. CDR3 bases: TGTGCCACCAGCTCAGATGGATTTGCGGAGACCCAGTACTTC.